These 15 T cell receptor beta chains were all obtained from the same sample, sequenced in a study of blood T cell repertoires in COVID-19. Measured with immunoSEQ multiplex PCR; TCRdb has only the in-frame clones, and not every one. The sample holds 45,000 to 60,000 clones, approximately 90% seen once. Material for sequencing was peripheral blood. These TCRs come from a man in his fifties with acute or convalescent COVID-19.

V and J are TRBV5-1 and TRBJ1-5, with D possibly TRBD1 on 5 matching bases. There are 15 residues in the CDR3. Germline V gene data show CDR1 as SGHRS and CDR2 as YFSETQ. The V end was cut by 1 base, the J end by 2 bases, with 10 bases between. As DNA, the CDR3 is TGCGCCAGCAGCTTGTCAGGGATGGGCAATCAGCCCCAGCATTTT. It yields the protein CASSLSGMGNQPQHF. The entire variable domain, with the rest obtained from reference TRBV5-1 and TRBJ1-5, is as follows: KAGVTQTPRYLIKTRGQQVTLSCSPISGHRSVSWYQQTPGQGLQFLFEYFSETQRNKGNFPGRFSGRQFSNSRSEMNVSTLELGDSALYLCASSLSGMGNQPQHFGDGTRLSIL.

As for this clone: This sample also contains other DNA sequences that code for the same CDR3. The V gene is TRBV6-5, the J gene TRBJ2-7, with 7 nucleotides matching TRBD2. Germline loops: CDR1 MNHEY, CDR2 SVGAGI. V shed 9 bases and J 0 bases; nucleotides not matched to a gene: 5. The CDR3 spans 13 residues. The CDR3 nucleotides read TGTGCCAGTGGGAGGGGAAGCTCCTACGAGCAGTACTTC. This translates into CASGRGSSYEQYF.

Here the CDR3 DNA reads TGCGCCAGCAGTTTTGTTAGCGGGGGCTCCTACAATGAGCAGTTCTTC. Its translation: CASSFVSGGSYNEQFF. The genes are TRBV5-1 and TRBJ2-1; TRBD2 aligns across 9 bases. CDR1 and CDR2 from the germline V gene are SGHRS and YFSETQ. The length of the CDR3 is 16 residues. The trim removed 5 bases at V and 0 bases at J, leaving 6 bases unmatched.

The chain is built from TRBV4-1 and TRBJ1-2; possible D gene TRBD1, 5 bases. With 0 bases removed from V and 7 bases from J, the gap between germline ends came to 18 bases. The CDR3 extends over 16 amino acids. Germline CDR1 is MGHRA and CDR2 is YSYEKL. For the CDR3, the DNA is TGCGCCAGCAGCCAAGAAGGTGTCGGCAGGGCCAGTGGCTACACCTTC. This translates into CASSQEGVGRASGYTF.

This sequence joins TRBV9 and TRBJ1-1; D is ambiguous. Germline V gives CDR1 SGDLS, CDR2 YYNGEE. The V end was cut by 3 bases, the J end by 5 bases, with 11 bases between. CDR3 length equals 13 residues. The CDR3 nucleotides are TGTGCCAGCAGCGAGGAGAGTCATACTGAAGCTTTCTTT. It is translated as CASSEESHTEAFF.

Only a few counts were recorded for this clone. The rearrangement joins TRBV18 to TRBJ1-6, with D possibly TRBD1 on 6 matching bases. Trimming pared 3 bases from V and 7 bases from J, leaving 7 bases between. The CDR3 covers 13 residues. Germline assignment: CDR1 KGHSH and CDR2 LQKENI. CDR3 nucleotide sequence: TGTGCCAGCTCACCGGGACAAAATTCACCCCTCCACTTT. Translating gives CASSPGQNSPLHF. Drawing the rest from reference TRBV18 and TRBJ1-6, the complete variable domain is NAGVMQNPRHLVRRRGQEARLRCSPMKGHSHVYWYRQLPEEGLKFMVYLQKENIIDESGMPKERFSAEFPKEGPSILRIQQVVRGDSAAYFCASSPGQNSPLHFGNGTRLTVT.

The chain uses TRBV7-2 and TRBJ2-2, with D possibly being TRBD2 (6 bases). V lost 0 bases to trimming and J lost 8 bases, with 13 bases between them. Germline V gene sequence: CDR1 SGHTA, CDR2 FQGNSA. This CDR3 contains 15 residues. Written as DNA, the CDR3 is TGTGCCAGCAGCTTAGCGCGGGGATGGGCTGGGGAGCTGTTTTTT. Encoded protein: CASSLARGWAGELFF. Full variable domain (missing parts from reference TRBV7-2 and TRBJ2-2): GAGVSQSPSNKVTEKGKDVELRCDPISGHTALYWYRQSLGQGLEFLIYFQGNSAPDKSGLPSDRFSAERTGGSVSTLTIQRTQQEDSAVYLCASSLARGWAGELFFGEGSRLTVL.

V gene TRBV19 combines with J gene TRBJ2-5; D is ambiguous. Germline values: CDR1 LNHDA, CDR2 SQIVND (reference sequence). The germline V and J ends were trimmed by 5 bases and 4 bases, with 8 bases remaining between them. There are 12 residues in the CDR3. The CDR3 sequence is CASSLAGETQYF. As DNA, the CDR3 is TGTGCCAGTAGTTTGGCTGGAGAGACCCAGTACTTC.

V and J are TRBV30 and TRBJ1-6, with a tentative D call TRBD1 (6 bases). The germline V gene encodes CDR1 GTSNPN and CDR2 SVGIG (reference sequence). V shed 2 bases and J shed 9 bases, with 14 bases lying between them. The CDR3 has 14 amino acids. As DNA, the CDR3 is TGTGCCTGGAGTTCAACAGGGTACGGTTCACCCCTCCACTTT. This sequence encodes CAWSSTGYGSPLHF.

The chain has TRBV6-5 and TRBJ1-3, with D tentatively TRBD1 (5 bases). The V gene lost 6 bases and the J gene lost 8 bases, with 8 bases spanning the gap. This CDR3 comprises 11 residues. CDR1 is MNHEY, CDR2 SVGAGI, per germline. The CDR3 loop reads CASSRGDTIYF. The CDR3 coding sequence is TGTGCCAGCAGCCGGGGGGACACCATATATTTT.

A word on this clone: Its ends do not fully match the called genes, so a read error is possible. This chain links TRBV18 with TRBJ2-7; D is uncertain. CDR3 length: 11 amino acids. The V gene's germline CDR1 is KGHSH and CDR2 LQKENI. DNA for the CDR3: TGTGCCAGCTCACCAGGTTACGGGCAGTACTTC. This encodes CASSPGYGQYF.

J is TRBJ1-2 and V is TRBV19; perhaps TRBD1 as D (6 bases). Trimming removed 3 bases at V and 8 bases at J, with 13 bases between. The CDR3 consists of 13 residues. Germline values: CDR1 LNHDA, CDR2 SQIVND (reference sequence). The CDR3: CASSISRGHGYTF. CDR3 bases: TGTGCCAGTAGTATTTCCCGGGGACACGGCTACACCTTC.

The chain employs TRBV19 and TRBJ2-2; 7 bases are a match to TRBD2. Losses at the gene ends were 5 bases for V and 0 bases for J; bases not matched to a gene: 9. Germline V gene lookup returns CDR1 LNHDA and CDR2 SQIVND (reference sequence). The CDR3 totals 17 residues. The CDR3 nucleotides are TGTGCCAGTAGTGCCCAGGGACTACTTGCGAACACCGGGGAGCTGTTTTTT. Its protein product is CASSAQGLLANTGELFF.

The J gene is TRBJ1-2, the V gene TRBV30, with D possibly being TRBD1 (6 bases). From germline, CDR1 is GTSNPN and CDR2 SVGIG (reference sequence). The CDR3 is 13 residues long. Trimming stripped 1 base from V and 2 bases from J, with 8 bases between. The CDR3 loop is CAWSEQGNYGYTF. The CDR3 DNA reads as TGTGCCTGGAGTGAACAGGGCAACTATGGCTACACCTTC.

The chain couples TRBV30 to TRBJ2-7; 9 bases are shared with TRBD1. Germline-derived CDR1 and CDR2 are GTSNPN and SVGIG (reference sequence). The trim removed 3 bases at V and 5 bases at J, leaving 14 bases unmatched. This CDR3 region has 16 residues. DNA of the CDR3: TGTGCCTGGAGCCTGGTGGTGACAGGGGGAGTCCACGAGCAGTACTTC. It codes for CAWSLVVTGGVHEQYF.